This T cell receptor beta chain appears in the sequencing data of a study of OX40 agonist ivuxolimab in advanced cancers. Study-wide context: The mean age was approximately 60 years, ranging from about 20 to 90, with roughly four fifths of participants male.

Study observations and caveats: Determination of antigen specificity was not performed for the expanded peripheral T cells. Researchers report that CD8+ T cells had, on average, more expanded clones than CD4+.

Points on this clone: The target antigen is unknown.

The CDR3 extends over 13 amino acids. Germline CDR1 MDHEN, CDR2 SYDVKM. With 9 bases clipped from V and 6 bases from J, the junction kept 9 bases outside the gene matches. The protocol was immunoSEQ multiplex PCR, while the TCRdb copy is restricted to in-frame clones and leaves out a portion. Here the sample spans 45,000 to 50,000 clones, roughly 91% being singletons. The genes are TRBV28 and TRBJ2-3; 7 nucleotides agree with TRBD2. The sequencing used CD4+ or CD8+ T cells sorted from blood, collected in a trial of the OX40 agonist ivuxolimab. The receptor's source is an adult with an advanced solid tumor such as melanoma, head and neck, liver or kidney cancer. The chain's CDR3 is CASEAGPRDTQYF. DNA for the CDR3: TGTGCCAGTGAAGCGGGACCCCGGGATACGCAGTATTTT.